This T cell receptor (beta chain) was retrieved from a study of cytomegalovirus exposure and HLA in healthy donors. Study-wide results and limits: An apparent linkage of common viral pathogens to several of the most significant clusters emerged in a later analysis. The authors judged a highly shared variant cluster likely a sequencing artifact. Researchers reported in a later analysis that a missense DCLRE1C variant was tied to TCR beta V- and J-gene trimming.

As for this clone: Antigen unknown.

Trimming removed 8 bases at V and 2 bases at J, with 10 bases between. CDR1 and CDR2 (germline): WNHNN, SYGVQD (reference sequence). The CDR3 loop spans 12 amino acids. Primers: 60 Vbeta forward and 13 Jbeta reverse. Sequencing used immunoSEQ multiplex PCR; TCRdb keeps in-frame clones, though not all of them. The repertoire consists of about 150,000 clones, with about 85% occurring once and the leading ten covering 1%. The V gene is TRBV10-1, the J gene TRBJ2-7; D ambiguous. The sequencing sample was made of PBMCs. The TCR sequence derives from a boy between 2 and 10 years old in good health and CMV-seronegative. The CDR3 reads CASPRSTYEQYF. The CDR3 nucleotides read TGCGCCAGCCCCCGGTCGACCTACGAGCAGTACTTC.